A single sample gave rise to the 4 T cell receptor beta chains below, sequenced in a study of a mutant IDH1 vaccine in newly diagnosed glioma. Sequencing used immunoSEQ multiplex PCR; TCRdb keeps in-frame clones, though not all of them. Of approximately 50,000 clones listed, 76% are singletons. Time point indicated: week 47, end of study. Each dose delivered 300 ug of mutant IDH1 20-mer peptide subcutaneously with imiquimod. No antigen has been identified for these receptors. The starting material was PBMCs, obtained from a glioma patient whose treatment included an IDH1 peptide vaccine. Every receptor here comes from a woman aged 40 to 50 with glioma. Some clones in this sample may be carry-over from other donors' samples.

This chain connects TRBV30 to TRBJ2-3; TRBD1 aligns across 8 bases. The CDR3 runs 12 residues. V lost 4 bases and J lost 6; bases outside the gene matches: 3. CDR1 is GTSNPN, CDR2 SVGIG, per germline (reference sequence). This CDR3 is CAWTGGGDTQYF. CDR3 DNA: TGTGCCTGGACAGGGGGCGGTGATACGCAGTATTTT.

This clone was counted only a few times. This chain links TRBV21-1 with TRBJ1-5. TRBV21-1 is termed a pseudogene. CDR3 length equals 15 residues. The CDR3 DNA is TGTGCCAGCAGCAGCCCACGGGGCGGAGGGCAGCCCCAGCATTTT. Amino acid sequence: CASSSPRGGGQPQHF.

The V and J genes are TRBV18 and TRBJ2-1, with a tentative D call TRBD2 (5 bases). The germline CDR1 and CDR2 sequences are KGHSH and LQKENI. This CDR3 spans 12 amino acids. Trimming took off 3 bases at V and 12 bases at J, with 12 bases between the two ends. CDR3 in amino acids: CASSPLPEGQFF. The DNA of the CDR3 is TGTGCCAGCTCACCGCTGCCTGAGGGGCAGTTCTTC.

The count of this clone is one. CDR3 DNA sequence: TGTGCCAGCAGTTTAGGGGGAGCTAATGAAAAACTGTTTTTT. This codes for CASSLGGANEKLFF. The J gene is TRBJ1-4, the V gene TRBV27; TRBD1 is a possible D gene (5 bases). The CDR3 sequence is 14 residues long. Trimming removed 2 bases from V and 3 bases from J, with 7 bases in between. Germline V gene data show CDR1 as MNHEY and CDR2 as SMNVEV (reference sequence).